The 18 T cell receptor beta chains given below trace back to one sample, sequenced in a study of blood T cell repertoires in COVID-19. Assay: immunoSEQ multiplex PCR; the TCRdb copy retains only in-frame clones and omits some. This sample has around 140,000 clones, with roughly 80% found just once. The specimen was peripheral blood. These TCRs come from a man between 65 and 80 years old who had recovered from COVID-19.

The gene calls are TRBV9 and TRBJ2-7, with TRBD2 identical over 10 bases. From germline, CDR1 is SGDLS and CDR2 YYNGEE. The CDR3 is made up of 14 amino acids. Trimming cost V 2 bases and J 6 bases; bases outside gene matches: 5. The CDR3 loop is CASSVLAGVSEQYF. The CDR3 bases are TGTGCCAGCAGCGTGCTAGCGGGAGTTTCCGAGCAGTACTTC.

This clone was counted only a few times. The V gene is TRBV7-9, the J gene TRBJ2-7, with a tentative D call TRBD1 (6 bases). This CDR3 region has 15 residues. Per germline, CDR1 SEHNR and CDR2 FQNEAQ (reference sequence). V shed 1 base and J shed 0 bases, with 10 bases lying between them. CDR3: CASSLVRGSSYEQYF. Here the CDR3 DNA reads TGTGCCAGCAGCTTAGTCAGGGGATCCTCCTACGAGCAGTACTTC.

The gene calls are TRBV3-1 (or the pseudogene TRBV3-2) and TRBJ1-2; D unresolved. CDR3 length: 13 amino acids. The V and J ends lost 2 bases and 0 bases respectively, with 4 bases between them. Germline lookup yields CDR1 LGHDT and CDR2 YNNKEL (reference sequence). For the CDR3, the DNA is TGTGCCAGCAGCCAAACAACTAACTATGGCTACACCTTC. Translated, it gives CASSQTTNYGYTF.

The rearrangement uses TRBV10-1 and TRBJ2-2; D possibly corresponds to TRBD1 (6 bases). V shed 6 bases and J shed 6 bases, with 17 bases lying between them. Germline V gives CDR1 WNHNN, CDR2 SYGVQD (reference sequence). This CDR3 region has 15 residues. The DNA for the CDR3 is TGCGCCAGCAGGAACCACAGGGACGGCGCCGGGGAGCTGTTTTTT. Encoded protein: CASRNHRDGAGELFF.

This clone has just a few counts. The chain uses TRBV6-5 and TRBJ1-6; no clear D. CDR3 length: 14 amino acids. Deletions cut 6 bases from V and 8 bases from J, with 14 bases between. CDR1 and CDR2 (germline): MNHEY, SVGAGI. In DNA form, the CDR3 reads TGTGCCAGCAGGGAGGTAGGAACGGATTCACCCCTCCACTTT. Its translation: CASREVGTDSPLHF.

This clone appeared a single time. The chain carries TRBV18 and TRBJ1-5; no clear D gene. Germline lookup yields CDR1 KGHSH and CDR2 LQKENI. V lost 6 bases, J lost 4 bases, and 10 bases lay in between. This CDR3 comprises 13 residues. CDR3 residues: CASSRGENQPQHF. Written as DNA, the CDR3 is TGTGCCAGCTCCCGGGGAGAAAATCAGCCCCAGCATTTT.

The chain employs TRBV7-9 and TRBJ1-6; 7 nucleotides line up with TRBD1. V lost 8 bases and J lost 11; bases outside the gene matches: 15. There are 15 residues in the CDR3. Per the germline V gene, CDR1 is SEHNR and CDR2 is FQNEAQ (reference sequence). CDR3 sequence reads: CASSKVQGEGTPLHF. CDR3 bases: TGTGCCAGCTCAAAAGTCCAGGGGGAAGGTACACCCCTCCACTTT.

The chain recombines TRBV10-2 with TRBJ2-1, with 10 bases lining up with TRBD1. This CDR3 region has 17 residues. J gave up 5 bases and V 6 bases, and 13 bases lay outside the gene matches. The germline V gene has CDR1 WSHSY and CDR2 SAAADI. The chain's CDR3 is CASRDAIPGQGNNEQFF. In DNA, the CDR3 is TGCGCCAGCAGAGACGCGATTCCGGGACAGGGGAACAATGAGCAGTTCTTC.

The chain links TRBV5-1 to TRBJ1-1; D is possibly TRBD1 (5 bases). CDR1 and CDR2 (germline): SGHRS, YFSETQ. The CDR3 runs 15 residues. V was trimmed by 0 bases and J by 1 base, leaving 10 bases between them. CDR3 region: CASSLGQRKNTEAFF. The CDR3 DNA follows: TGCGCCAGCAGCTTGGGACAGCGAAAGAACACTGAAGCTTTCTTT.

J is TRBJ2-3 and V is TRBV30; TRBD2 matches at 10 bases. CDR3 size: 13 residues. Germline CDR1 is GTSNPN and CDR2 is SVGIG (reference sequence). The V and J ends lost 5 bases and 4 bases, in that order; junction bases with no gene match: 3. This CDR3 is CAWSLAGPDTQYF. CDR3 coding DNA: TGTGCCTGGTCACTAGCGGGGCCAGATACGCAGTATTTT.

This clone turned up a few times. V usage is TRBV11-2 and J usage is TRBJ1-4; TRBD1 matches 9 bases. There are 13 residues in the CDR3. The germline V gene has CDR1 SGHAT and CDR2 FQNNGV. J gave up 7 bases and V 5 bases, and 2 bases lay outside the gene matches. The CDR3 DNA is TGTGCCAGCAGCCGGGACAGGGTTGAAAAACTGTTTTTT. Protein sequence: CASSRDRVEKLFF. Full variable domain (rest looked up from reference TRBV11-2 and TRBJ1-4): EAGVAQSPRYKIIEKRQSVAFWCNPISGHATLYWYQQILGQGPKLLIQFQNNGVVDDSQLPKDRFSAERLKGVDSTLKIQPAKLEDSAVYLCASSRDRVEKLFFGSGTQLSVL.

V usage is TRBV12-3 or TRBV12-4 and J usage is TRBJ2-3, with 8 positions matching TRBD2. The CDR3 is 13 amino acids. J lost 8 bases, V lost 4 bases, and 5 bases had no gene match. The CDR3 bases are TGTGCCAGCAGTTCCCCGGGAGGGGTTACGCAGTATTTT. Encoded protein: CASSSPGGVTQYF.

This clone was seen a few times. This chain joins TRBV29-1 and TRBJ1-1, with 7 bases aligning to TRBD1. This CDR3 has 11 amino acids. The germline V gene encodes CDR1 SQVTM and CDR2 ANQGSEA. The V segment lost 6 bases and the J segment 7 bases; nucleotides outside the gene matches: 5. As DNA, the CDR3 is TGCAGCGTCTCTACAGGGGTTGAAGCTTTCTTT. Amino acids: CSVSTGVEAFF.

The CDR3 sequence: CASSSGSTDTQYF. In DNA form, the CDR3 reads TGTGCCAGCAGTAGCGGGAGCACAGATACGCAGTATTTT. The V and J genes are TRBV6-4 and TRBJ2-3; D perhaps matches TRBD2 (6 bases). The CDR3 totals 13 residues. Germline V lookup: CDR1 MRHNA, CDR2 SNTAGT. Between the trimmed V and J ends, which lost 5 bases and 0 bases, there was a span of 6 bases.

The chain recombines TRBV6-6 with TRBJ2-7; 8 positions agree with TRBD2. This CDR3 contains 19 residues. J gave up 0 bases and V 5 bases, and 18 bases lay outside the gene matches. Per the germline V gene, CDR1 is MNHNY and CDR2 is SVGAGI (reference sequence). The DNA for the CDR3 is TGTGCCAGCAGTCACCCCGGGGTAGCGGGGAACCCGTTCTCCTACGAGCAGTACTTC. Protein product: CASSHPGVAGNPFSYEQYF.

This clone was seen only a few times. V gene TRBV5-1 combines with J gene TRBJ2-1; 9 positions agree with TRBD2. CDR3 length: 16 residues. Germline loops: CDR1 SGHRS, CDR2 YFSETQ. Trimming cost V 4 bases and J 1 base; bases outside gene matches: 6. CDR3 protein: CASSRLAGVSYNEQFF. Written as DNA, the CDR3 is TGCGCCAGCAGCCGCTTAGCGGGAGTGTCCTACAATGAGCAGTTCTTC.

The rearrangement links TRBV9 to TRBJ1-2; D is possibly TRBD1 (6 bases). V shed 7 bases and J shed 3 bases, with 16 bases lying between them. From germline, CDR1 is SGDLS and CDR2 YYNGEE. The CDR3 spans 14 residues. CDR3 sequence reads: CASSDPGQYYGYTF. CDR3 DNA sequence: TGTGCCAGCTCCGACCCGGGACAATACTATGGCTACACCTTC.

The chain joins TRBV7-6 to TRBJ2-7; TRBD1 matches at 11 bases. The junction had 6 bases not matched to a gene; V was cut back by 3 bases and J by 5 bases. Germline CDR1 and CDR2: SGHVS and FNYEAQ. The CDR3 runs 15 residues. DNA for the CDR3: TGTGCCAGCAGCTTCCGGACAGGGGGCATGGACGAGCAGTACTTC. Protein sequence: CASSFRTGGMDEQYF.